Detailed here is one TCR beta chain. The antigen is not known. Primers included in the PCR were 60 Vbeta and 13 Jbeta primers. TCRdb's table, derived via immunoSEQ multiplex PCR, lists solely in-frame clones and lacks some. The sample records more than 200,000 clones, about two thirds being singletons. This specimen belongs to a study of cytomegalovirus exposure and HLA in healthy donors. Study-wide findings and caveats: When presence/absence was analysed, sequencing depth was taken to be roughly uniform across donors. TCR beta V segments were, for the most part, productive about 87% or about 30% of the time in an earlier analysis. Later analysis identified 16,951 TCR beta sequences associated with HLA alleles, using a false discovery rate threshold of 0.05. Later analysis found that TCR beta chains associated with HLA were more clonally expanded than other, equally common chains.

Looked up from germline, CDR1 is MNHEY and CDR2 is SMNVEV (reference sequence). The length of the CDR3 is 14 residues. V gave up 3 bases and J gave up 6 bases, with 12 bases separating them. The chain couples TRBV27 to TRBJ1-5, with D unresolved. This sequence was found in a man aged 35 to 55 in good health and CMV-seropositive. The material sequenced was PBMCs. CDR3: CASSFSGVSQPQHF. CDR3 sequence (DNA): TGTGCCAGCAGTTTCTCTGGAGTAAGTCAGCCCCAGCATTTT.